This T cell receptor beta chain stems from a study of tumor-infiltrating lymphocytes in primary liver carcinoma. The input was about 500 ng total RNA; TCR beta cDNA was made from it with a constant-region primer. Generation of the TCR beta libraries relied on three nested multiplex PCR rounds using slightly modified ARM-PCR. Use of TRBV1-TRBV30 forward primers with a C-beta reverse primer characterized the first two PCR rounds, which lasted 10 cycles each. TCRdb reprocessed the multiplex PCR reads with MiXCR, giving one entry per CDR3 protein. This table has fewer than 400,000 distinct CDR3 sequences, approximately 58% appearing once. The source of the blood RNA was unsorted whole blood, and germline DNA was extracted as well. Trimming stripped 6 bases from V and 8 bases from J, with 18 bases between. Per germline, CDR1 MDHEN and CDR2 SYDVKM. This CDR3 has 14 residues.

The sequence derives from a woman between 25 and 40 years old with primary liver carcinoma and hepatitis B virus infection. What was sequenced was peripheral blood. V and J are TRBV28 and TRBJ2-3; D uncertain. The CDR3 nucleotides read TGTGCCAGCAGGGACCCAGGCCCGCCAGGTACGCAGTATTTT. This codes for CASRDPGPPGTQYF.